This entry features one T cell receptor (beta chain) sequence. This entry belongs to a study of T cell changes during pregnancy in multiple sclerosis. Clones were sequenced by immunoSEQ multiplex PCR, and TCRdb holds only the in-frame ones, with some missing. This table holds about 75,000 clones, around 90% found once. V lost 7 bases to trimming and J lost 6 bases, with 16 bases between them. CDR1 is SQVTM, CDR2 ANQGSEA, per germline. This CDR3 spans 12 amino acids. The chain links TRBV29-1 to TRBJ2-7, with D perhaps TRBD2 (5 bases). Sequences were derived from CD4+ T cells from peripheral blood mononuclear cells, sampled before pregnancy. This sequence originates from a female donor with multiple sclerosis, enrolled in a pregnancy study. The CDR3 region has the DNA TGCAGCGCCGGGTCGGGGTCCGCCGAGCAGTACTTC. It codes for CSAGSGSAEQYF.